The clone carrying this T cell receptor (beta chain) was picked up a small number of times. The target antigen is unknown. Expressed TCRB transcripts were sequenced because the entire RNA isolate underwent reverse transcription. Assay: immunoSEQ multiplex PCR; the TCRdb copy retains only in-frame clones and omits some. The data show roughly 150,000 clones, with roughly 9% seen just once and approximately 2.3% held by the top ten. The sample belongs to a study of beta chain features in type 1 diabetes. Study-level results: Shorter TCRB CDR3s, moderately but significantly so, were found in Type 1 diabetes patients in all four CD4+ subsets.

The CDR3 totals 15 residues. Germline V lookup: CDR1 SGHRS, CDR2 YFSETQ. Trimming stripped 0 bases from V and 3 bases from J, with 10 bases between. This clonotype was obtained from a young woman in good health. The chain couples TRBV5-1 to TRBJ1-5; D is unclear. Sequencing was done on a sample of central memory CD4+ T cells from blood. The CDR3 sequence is CASSLGGVLNQPQHF. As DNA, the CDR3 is TGCGCCAGCAGCTTGGGGGGAGTCCTCAATCAGCCCCAGCATTTT.